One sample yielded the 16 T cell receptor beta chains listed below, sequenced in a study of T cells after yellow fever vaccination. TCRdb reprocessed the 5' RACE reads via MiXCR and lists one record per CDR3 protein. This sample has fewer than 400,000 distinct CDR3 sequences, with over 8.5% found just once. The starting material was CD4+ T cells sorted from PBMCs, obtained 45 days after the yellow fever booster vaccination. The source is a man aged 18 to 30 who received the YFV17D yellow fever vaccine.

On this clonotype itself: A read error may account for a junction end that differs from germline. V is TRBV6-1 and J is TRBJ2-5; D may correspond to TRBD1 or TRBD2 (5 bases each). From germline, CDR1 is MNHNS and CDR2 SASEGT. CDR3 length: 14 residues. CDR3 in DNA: TGTGCCAGCAGAGAAGGGACGGCTAAAGAGACCCAGTACTTC. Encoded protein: CASREGTAKETQYF.

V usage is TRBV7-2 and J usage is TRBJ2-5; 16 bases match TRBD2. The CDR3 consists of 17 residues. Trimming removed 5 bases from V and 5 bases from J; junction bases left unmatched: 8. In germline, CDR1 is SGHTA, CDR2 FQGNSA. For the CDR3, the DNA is TGTGCCAGCAGCGCGGGACTAGCGGGGGGGCTCGGGGAGACCCAGTACTTC. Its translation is CASSAGLAGGLGETQYF.

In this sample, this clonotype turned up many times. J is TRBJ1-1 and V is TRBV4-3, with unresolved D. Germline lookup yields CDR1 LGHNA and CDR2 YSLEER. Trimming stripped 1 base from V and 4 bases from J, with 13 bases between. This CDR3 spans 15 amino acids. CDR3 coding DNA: TGCGCCAGCAGCCAAGGGTCCAGAATGAGCACTGAAGCTTTCTTT. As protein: CASSQGSRMSTEAFF.

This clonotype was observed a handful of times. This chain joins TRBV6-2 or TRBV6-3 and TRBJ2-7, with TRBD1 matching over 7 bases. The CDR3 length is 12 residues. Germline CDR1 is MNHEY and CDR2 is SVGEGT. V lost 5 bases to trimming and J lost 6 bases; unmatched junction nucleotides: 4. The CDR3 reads CASSHPGGEQYF. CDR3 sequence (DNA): TGTGCCAGCAGTCACCCAGGGGGCGAGCAGTACTTC.

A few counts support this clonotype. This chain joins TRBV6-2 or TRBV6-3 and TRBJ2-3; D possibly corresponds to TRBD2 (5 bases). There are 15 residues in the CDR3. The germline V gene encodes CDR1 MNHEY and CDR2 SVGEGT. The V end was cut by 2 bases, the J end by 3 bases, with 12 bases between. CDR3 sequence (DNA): TGTGCCAGCAGTTACCGGACTGACATGACAGATACGCAGTATTTT. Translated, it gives CASSYRTDMTDTQYF.

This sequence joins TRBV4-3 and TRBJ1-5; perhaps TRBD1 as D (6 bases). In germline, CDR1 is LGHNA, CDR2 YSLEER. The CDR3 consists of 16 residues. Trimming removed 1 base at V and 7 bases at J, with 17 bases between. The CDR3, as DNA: TGCGCCAGCAGCCAAGCACAGGGCGGACTCGGCCAGCCCCAGCATTTT. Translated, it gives CASSQAQGGLGQPQHF.

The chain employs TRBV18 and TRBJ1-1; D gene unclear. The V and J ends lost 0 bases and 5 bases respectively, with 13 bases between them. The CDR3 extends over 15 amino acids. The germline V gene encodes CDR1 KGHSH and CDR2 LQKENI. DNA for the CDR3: TGTGCCAGCTCACCACCGAACGACAAGCGGACTGAAGCTTTCTTT. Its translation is CASSPPNDKRTEAFF. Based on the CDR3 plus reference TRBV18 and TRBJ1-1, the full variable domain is NAGVMQNPRHLVRRRGQEARLRCSPMKGHSHVYWYRQLPEEGLKFMVYLQKENIIDESGMPKERFSAEFPKEGPSILRIQQVVRGDSAAYFCASSPPNDKRTEAFFGQGTRLTVV.

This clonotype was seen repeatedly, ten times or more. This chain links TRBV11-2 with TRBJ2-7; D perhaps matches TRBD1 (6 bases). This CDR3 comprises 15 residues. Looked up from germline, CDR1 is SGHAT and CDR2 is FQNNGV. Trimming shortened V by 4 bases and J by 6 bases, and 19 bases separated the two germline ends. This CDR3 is CASSSTGTVGGEQYF. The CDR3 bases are TGTGCCAGCAGCTCCACAGGGACCGTTGGCGGCGAGCAGTACTTC.

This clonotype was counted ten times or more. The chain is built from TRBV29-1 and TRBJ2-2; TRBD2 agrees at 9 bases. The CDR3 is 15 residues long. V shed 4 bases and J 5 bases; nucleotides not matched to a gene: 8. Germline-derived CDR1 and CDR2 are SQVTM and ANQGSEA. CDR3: CSVGGGGARTGELFF. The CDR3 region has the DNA TGCAGCGTTGGTGGCGGGGGGGCGAGGACCGGGGAGCTGTTTTTT.

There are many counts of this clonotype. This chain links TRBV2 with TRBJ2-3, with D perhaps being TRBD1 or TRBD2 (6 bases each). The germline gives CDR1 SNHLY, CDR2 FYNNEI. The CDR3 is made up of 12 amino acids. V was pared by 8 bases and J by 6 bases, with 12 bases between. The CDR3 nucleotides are TGTGCCAGCCGACTAGGGGGGGATACGCAGTATTTT. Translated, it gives CASRLGGDTQYF.

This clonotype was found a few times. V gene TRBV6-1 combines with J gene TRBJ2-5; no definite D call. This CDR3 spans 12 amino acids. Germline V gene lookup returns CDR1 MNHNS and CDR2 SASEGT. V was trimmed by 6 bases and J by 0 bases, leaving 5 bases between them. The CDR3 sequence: CASRINQETQYF. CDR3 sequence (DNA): TGTGCCAGCAGGATCAACCAAGAGACCCAGTACTTC.

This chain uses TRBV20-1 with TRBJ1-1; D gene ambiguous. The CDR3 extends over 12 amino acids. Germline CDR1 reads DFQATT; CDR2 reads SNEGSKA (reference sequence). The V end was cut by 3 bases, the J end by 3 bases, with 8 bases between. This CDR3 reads CSASMGYTEAFF. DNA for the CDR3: TGCAGTGCTAGTATGGGGTACACTGAAGCTTTCTTT.

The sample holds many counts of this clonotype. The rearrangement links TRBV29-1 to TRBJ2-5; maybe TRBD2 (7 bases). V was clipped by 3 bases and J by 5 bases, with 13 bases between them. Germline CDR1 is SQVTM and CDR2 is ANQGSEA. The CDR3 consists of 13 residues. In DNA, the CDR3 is TGCAGCGTTGATGGCAGGGGAGGGGAGACCCAGTACTTC. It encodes CSVDGRGGETQYF. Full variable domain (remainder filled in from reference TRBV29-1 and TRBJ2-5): SAVISQKPSRDICQRGTSLTIQCQVDSQVTMMFWYRQQPGQSLTLIATANQGSEATYESGFVIDKFPISRPNLTFSTLTVSNMSPEDSSIYLCSVDGRGGETQYFGPGTRLLVL.

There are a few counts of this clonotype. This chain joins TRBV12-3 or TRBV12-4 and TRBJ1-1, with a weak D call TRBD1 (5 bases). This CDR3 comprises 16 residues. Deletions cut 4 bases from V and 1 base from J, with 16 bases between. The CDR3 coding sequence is TGTGCCAGCAGTTCCACCACGTTGAGGGGGAACACTGAAGCTTTCTTT. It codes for CASSSTTLRGNTEAFF.

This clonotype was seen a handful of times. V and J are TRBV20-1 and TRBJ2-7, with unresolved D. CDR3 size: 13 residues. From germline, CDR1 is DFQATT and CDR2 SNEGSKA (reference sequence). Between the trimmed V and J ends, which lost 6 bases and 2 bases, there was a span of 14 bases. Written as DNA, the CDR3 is TGCAGTGCCCCAGGACCCCTCCCCTACGAGCAGTACGTC. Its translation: CSAPGPLPYEQYV.

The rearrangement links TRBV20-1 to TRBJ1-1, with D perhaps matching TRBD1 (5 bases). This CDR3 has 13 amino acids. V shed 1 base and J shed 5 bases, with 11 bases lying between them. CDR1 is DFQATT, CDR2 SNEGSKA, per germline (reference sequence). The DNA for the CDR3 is TGCAGTGCTAGAGTTAGGGGAGGGACTGAAGCTTTCTTT. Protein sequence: CSARVRGGTEAFF.